This is a list of T cell receptor beta chains from one sample in a study of shared clonotypes between healthy human individuals. Repertoires were generated with immunoSEQ multiplex PCR, while TCRdb's copy carries only in-frame clones and drops some. The sample yields fewer than 400,000 clones, approximately 79% seen once. Specimen: memory CD4+ T cells sorted from blood. The source is a man aged 25-45 years in good health. Each CDR3 is given with its conserved first and last residue. Fields, in order: D gene, V gene, J gene, clone size, CDR3 DNA, CDR3 protein. The D gene is left open where the match is weak. Size values are once, few and many counts, or a class for expanded clones, and some rows have none.

d_call: -
v_call: TRBV5-6
j_call: TRBJ1-4
clone_size: -
cdr3_nt: TGTGCCAGCAGCTTGGGACGGGTTAATGAAAAACTGTTTTTT
cdr3_aa: CASSLGRVNEKLFF

d_call: -
v_call: TRBV7-7
j_call: TRBJ2-6
clone_size: once
cdr3_nt: TGTGCCAGCAGCTATTTGTCGCCACAAAGTCGGGCCAACGTCCTGACTTTC
cdr3_aa: CASSYLSPQSRANVLTF

d_call: -
v_call: TRBV5-4
j_call: TRBJ2-7
clone_size: -
cdr3_nt: TGTGCCAGCAGCAACAAGGAGGGTGCCGCCCCCTACGAGCAGTACTTC
cdr3_aa: CASSNKEGAAPYEQYF

d_call: -
v_call: TRBV9
j_call: TRBJ1-1
clone_size: -
cdr3_nt: TGTGCCAGCAGCCTACTGGGGGGTGGCACTGAAGCTTTCTTT
cdr3_aa: CASSLLGGGTEAFF

d_call: -
v_call: TRBV30
j_call: TRBJ1-3
clone_size: few
cdr3_nt: TGTGCCTGGACCCCCGACAGCCGAAACACCATATATTTT
cdr3_aa: CAWTPDSRNTIYF

d_call: TRBD1
v_call: TRBV5-1
j_call: TRBJ1-4
clone_size: -
cdr3_nt: TGCGCCAGCAGCACAAACACAGGGGGAGAGGGTGAAAAACTGTTTTTT
cdr3_aa: CASSTNTGGEGEKLFF

d_call: -
v_call: TRBV7-3
j_call: TRBJ2-1
clone_size: many
cdr3_nt: TGTGCCAGCAGCTCTAGGTCTTCAAGCTCCTACAATGAGCAGTTCTTC
cdr3_aa: CASSSRSSSSYNEQFF

d_call: TRBD2
v_call: TRBV10-3
j_call: TRBJ2-5
clone_size: many
cdr3_nt: TGTGCCATCAGTGAGTCTGGGGGGGTCCAAGAGACCCAGTACTTC
cdr3_aa: CAISESGGVQETQYF

d_call: -
v_call: TRBV11-3
j_call: TRBJ2-3
clone_size: -
cdr3_nt: TGTGCCAGCAGCCCCCCGGGAGATACGCAGTATTTT
cdr3_aa: CASSPPGDTQYF

d_call: TRBD1
v_call: TRBV5-1
j_call: TRBJ1-1
clone_size: -
cdr3_nt: TGCGCCAGCAGCGCCATGACAGGGAGGGCCACTGAAGCTTTCTTT
cdr3_aa: CASSAMTGRATEAFF

d_call: -
v_call: TRBV11-1
j_call: TRBJ2-1
clone_size: many
cdr3_nt: TGTGCCAGCATGGGACCCGGGACTGAGGGGTTCTTC
cdr3_aa: CASMGPGTEGFF

d_call: TRBD2
v_call: TRBV5-1
j_call: TRBJ2-1
clone_size: many
cdr3_nt: TGCGCCAGCAGCTTACTAGCGGGAGGCGGCTACAATGAGCAGTTCTTC
cdr3_aa: CASSLLAGGGYNEQFF

d_call: -
v_call: TRBV5-6
j_call: TRBJ1-5
clone_size: -
cdr3_nt: TGTGCCAGCAGCTTGGGTGTCTCTGCTTCGGGTAAGCCCCAGCATTTT
cdr3_aa: CASSLGVSASGKPQHF

d_call: -
v_call: TRBV7-2
j_call: TRBJ1-1
clone_size: -
cdr3_nt: TGTGCCAGCAGTAGCCACAGGGCACCGAACACTGAAGCTTTCTTT
cdr3_aa: CASSSHRAPNTEAFF

d_call: TRBD1
v_call: TRBV7-7
j_call: TRBJ2-5
clone_size: -
cdr3_nt: TGTGCCAGCAGTTTTACAGGGGAGGAGACCCAGTACTTC
cdr3_aa: CASSFTGEETQYF

d_call: TRBD2
v_call: TRBV6-1
j_call: TRBJ2-7
clone_size: -
cdr3_nt: TGTGCCAGCAGTGGGGGACTAGCGGGAGGGGAAAGGGAGCAGTACTTC
cdr3_aa: CASSGGLAGGEREQYF

d_call: -
v_call: TRBV7-2
j_call: TRBJ2-5
clone_size: once
cdr3_nt: TGTGCCAGCAGCCCTAGCGAGACCCAGTACTTC
cdr3_aa: CASSPSETQYF

d_call: TRBD1
v_call: TRBV5-8
j_call: TRBJ1-2
clone_size: -
cdr3_nt: TGTGCCAGCAGCCCCGGGACAGGGTACTATGGCTACACCTTC
cdr3_aa: CASSPGTGYYGYTF

d_call: -
v_call: TRBV7-9
j_call: TRBJ2-3
clone_size: -
cdr3_nt: TGTGCCAGCACCTCCCCATGGGCGGGATCGTCCAAGACCAACAGATACGCAGTATTT
cdr3_aa: CASTSPWAGSSKTNRYAVF

d_call: -
v_call: TRBV11-2
j_call: TRBJ2-7
clone_size: once
cdr3_nt: TGTGCCAGCAGCCGGGACGGAGGGGCCTACGAGCAGTACTTC
cdr3_aa: CASSRDGGAYEQYF

d_call: -
v_call: TRBV11-2
j_call: TRBJ2-1
clone_size: -
cdr3_nt: TGTGCCAGCAGAAGCTACAATGAGCAGTTCTTC
cdr3_aa: CASRSYNEQFF

d_call: -
v_call: TRBV29-1
j_call: TRBJ2-1
clone_size: -
cdr3_nt: TGCAGCGTTGGGACTATCAATGAGCAGTTCTTC
cdr3_aa: CSVGTINEQFF

d_call: TRBD2
v_call: TRBV7-6
j_call: TRBJ2-5
clone_size: -
cdr3_nt: TGTGCCAGCAGCTTACCGGGACTAGGTTATCAAGAGACCCAGTACTTC
cdr3_aa: CASSLPGLGYQETQYF

d_call: -
v_call: TRBV6-6
j_call: TRBJ2-3
clone_size: many
cdr3_nt: TGTGCCAGCGCGGTCTCAGGGCTGAGGCAGTATTTT
cdr3_aa: CASAVSGLRQYF

d_call: -
v_call: TRBV2
j_call: TRBJ1-3
clone_size: -
cdr3_nt: TGTGCCAGCCGCCTTCGGTTATTAGTGGGAAACACCATATATTTT
cdr3_aa: CASRLRLLVGNTIYF

d_call: -
v_call: TRBV10-3
j_call: TRBJ1-3
clone_size: -
cdr3_nt: TGTGCCTCCATTGACGGCGGAGACTCTGGAAACACCATATATTTT
cdr3_aa: CASIDGGDSGNTIYF